This TCR beta chain was captured by sequencing in a study of blood T cell repertoires in COVID-19. Study overall: Sites in the United States, Italy and Spain provided acute and convalescent COVID-19 samples. PBMCs, B-cell-depleted T cells, or T cells provided the cDNA or gDNA that made up the material.

Seattle patients were enrolled during active infection and followed longitudinally. V was trimmed by 7 bases and J by 3 bases, leaving 9 bases between them. The CDR3 spans 13 residues. In the authors' workflow: Nucleated cell counts were estimated from reference gene primer amplification. The table came from immunoSEQ multiplex PCR; TCRdb's copy has only in-frame clones and leaves some out. The DNA was the basis for D and trimming; V, J and clone size are from that table. The table has fewer than 350,000 clones, 80% to 90% seen once. This sequence joins TRBV12-3 or TRBV12-4 and TRBJ1-4, with D unclear. The sequencing input was peripheral blood. This TCR derives from a man aged 30 to 39 with COVID-19, enrolled during active disease. The CDR3 bases are TGTGCCAGCATCCTAGCCTCTAATGAAAAACTGTTTTTT. Its protein product is CASILASNEKLFF.